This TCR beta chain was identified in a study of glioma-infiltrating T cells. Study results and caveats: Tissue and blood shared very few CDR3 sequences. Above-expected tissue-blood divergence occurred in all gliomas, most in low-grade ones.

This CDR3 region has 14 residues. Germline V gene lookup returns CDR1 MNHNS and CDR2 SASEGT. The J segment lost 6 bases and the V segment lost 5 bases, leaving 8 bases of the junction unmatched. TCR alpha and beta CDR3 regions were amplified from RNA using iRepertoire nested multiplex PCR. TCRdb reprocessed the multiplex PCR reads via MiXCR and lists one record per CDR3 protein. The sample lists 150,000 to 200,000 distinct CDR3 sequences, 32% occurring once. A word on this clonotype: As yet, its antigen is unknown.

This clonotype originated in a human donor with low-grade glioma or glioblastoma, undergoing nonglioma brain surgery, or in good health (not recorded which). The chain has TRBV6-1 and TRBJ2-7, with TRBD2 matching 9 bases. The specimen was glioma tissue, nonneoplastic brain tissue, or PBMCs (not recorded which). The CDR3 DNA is TGTGCCAGCAGTTCCCGGGGACTAGCTTCCGAGCAGTACTTC. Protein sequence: CASSSRGLASEQYF.